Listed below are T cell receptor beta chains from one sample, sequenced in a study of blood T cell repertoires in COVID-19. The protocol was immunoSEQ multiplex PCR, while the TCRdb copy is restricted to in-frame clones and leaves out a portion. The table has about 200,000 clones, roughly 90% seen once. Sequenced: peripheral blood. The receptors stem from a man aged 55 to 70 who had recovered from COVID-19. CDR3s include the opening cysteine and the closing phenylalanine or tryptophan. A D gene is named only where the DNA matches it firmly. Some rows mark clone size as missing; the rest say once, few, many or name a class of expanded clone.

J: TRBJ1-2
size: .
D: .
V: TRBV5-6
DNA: TGTGCCAGCAGCCGGCGACAGATCGGCTATGGCTACACCTTC
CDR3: CASSRRQIGYGYTF

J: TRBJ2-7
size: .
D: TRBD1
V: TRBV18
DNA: TGTGCCAGCTCACGGGGGACAGACTCCTACGAGCAGTACTTC
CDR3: CASSRGTDSYEQYF

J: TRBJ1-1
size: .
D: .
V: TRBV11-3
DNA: TGTGCCAGCAGCTTTCAGGGAAACACTGAAGCTTTCTTT
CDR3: CASSFQGNTEAFF

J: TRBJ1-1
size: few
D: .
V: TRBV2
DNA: TGTGCCAGCAACCTCGAGGGTCTGAACACTGAAGCTTTCTTT
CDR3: CASNLEGLNTEAFF

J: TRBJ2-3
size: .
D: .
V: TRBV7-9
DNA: TGTGCCAGCAGCGGAGTCACAGATACGCAGTATTTT
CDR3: CASSGVTDTQYF

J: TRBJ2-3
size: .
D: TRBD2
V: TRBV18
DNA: TGTGCCAGCTCTGGACTGGCGGGAGGTACAGATACGCAGTATTTT
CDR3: CASSGLAGGTDTQYF

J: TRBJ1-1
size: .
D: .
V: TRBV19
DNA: TGTGCCAGTAGTATTGGAGGTGAGAGCACTGAAGCTTTCTTT
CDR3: CASSIGGESTEAFF

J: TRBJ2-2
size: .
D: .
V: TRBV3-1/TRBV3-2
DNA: TGTGCCAGCAGCCAAATATGGAACACCGGGGAGCTGTTTTTT
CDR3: CASSQIWNTGELFF

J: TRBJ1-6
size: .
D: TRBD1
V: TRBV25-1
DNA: TGTGCCAGCAGTGAGTTGCCCAGGGGGAATTCACCCCTCCACTTT
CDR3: CASSELPRGNSPLHF

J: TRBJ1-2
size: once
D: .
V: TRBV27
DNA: TGTGCCAGCAGTCTGCGGGGGGGGGAGTTCCCCTATGGCTACACCTTC
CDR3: CASSLRGGEFPYGYTF

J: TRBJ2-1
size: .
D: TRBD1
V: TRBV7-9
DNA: TGTGCCAGCAACGATGGACAGGGGTATTGGCAGTTCTTC
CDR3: CASNDGQGYWQFF

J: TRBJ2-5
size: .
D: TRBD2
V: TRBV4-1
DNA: TGCGCCAGCAGCCCGGGACTAGCTGGCAGGGAGACCCAGTACTTC
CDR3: CASSPGLAGRETQYF

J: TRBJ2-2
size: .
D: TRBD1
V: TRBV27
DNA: TGTGCCAGCAGAAGGGGGCAAAACACCGGGGAGCTGTTTTTT
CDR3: CASRRGQNTGELFF

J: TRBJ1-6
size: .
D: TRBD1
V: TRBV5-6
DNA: TGTGCCAGCAGCTCGGGGACAGGGGGTTCACCCCTCCACTTT
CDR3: CASSSGTGGSPLHF

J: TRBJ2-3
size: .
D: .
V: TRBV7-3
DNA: TGTGCCAGCAGCTTACTGCCGCGGAGCGGTACGCAGTATTTT
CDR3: CASSLLPRSGTQYF

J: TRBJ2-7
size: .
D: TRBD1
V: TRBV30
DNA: TGTGCCTGGAGGGGAGACAGGGACTACGAGCAGTACTTC
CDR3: CAWRGDRDYEQYF

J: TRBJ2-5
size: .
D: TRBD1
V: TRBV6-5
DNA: TGTGCCAGCAGCTTTATAACAGGGGGCAAAGAGACCCAGTACTTC
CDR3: CASSFITGGKETQYF

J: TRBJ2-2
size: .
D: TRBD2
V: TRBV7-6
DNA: TGTGCCAGCAGCTTGATGGGGCTAGCGGTAAACACCGGGGAGCTGTTTTTT
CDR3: CASSLMGLAVNTGELFF

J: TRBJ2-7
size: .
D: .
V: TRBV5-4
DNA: TGTGCCAGCAGTTCCGGGACTTCTTACGAGCAGTACTTC
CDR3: CASSSGTSYEQYF

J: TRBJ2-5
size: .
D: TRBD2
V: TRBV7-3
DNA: TGTGCCAGCAGCCGATCGCTACTGAGGGAGGGCCAAGAGACCCAGTACTTC
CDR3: CASSRSLLREGQETQYF

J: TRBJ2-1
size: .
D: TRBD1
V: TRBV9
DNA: TGTGCCAGCAGCGTAGTGGACAGGGGTTCCTACAATGAGCAGTTCTTC
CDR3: CASSVVDRGSYNEQFF

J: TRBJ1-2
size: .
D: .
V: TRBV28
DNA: TGTGCCAGCAGTTTGGCGGGGCGGGTTGGCTACACCTTC
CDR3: CASSLAGRVGYTF

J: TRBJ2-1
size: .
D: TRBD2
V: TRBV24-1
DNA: TGTGCCACCAGTGATTTGCGAGCGGGGACCCCGTACAATGAGCAGTTCTTC
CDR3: CATSDLRAGTPYNEQFF

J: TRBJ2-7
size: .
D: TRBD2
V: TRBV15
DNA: TGTGCCACCAGCAGAGATCGGGCTAGCGGGGTTTACGAGCAGTACTTC
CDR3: CATSRDRASGVYEQYF

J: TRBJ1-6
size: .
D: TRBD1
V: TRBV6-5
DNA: TGTGCCAGCGGGGGGACAGTTAACTATAATTCACCCCTCCACTTT
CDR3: CASGGTVNYNSPLHF

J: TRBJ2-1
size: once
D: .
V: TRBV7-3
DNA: TGTGCCAGCAGCTTAACAGGGGGCTCCTACAATGAGCAGTTCTTC
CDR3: CASSLTGGSYNEQFF

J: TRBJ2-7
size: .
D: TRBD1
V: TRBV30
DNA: TGTGCCTGGGGGACAGGGGGACGCATCGAGTACTTC
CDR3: CAWGTGGRIEYF

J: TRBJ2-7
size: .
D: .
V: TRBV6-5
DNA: TGTGCCAGCAGTCTCTCGGGGGTCTCCTACGAGCAGTACTTC
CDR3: CASSLSGVSYEQYF

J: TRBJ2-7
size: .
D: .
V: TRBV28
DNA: TGTGCCAGCAGGGACTCATCAACCTACGAGCAGTACTTC
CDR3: CASRDSSTYEQYF

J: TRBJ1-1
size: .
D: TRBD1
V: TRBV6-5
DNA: TGTGCCAGCAGTTTCGACAGGGTAAACACTGAAGCTTTCTTT
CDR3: CASSFDRVNTEAFF

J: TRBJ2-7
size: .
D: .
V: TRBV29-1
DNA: TGCAGCGTTGAATCGGCCTACGAGCAGTACTTC
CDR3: CSVESAYEQYF

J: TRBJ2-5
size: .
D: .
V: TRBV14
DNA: TGTGCCAGCGGCGGGCGAGTGCGAGAGACCCAGTACTTC
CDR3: CASGGRVRETQYF